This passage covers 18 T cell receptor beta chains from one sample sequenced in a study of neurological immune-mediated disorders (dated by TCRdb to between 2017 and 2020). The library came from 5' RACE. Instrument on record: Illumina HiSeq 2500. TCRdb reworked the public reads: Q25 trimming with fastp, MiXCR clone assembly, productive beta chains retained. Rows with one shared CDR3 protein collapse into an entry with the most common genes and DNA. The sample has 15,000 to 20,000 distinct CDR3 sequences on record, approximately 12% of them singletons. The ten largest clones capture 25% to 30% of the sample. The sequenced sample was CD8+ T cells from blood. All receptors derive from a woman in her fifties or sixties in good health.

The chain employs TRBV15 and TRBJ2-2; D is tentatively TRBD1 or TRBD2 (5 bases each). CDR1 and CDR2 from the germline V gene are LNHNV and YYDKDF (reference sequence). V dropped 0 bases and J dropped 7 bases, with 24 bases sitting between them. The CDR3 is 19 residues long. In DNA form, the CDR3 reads TGTGCCACCAGCAGAGATTCCGACCATAGGGAGTTGAGGGGCGGGGAGCTGTTTTTT. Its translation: CATSRDSDHRELRGGELFF.

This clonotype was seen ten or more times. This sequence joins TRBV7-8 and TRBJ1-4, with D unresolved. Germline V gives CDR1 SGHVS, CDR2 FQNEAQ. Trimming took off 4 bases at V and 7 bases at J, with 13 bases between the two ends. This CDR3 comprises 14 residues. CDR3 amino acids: CASSSPPQAEKLFF. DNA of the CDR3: TGTGCCAGCAGCTCCCCCCCCCAGGCTGAAAAACTGTTTTTT.

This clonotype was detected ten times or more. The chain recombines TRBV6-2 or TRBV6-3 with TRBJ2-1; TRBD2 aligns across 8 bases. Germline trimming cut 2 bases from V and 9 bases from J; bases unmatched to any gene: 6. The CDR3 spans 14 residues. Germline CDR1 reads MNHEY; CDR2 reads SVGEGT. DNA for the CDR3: TGTGCCAGCAGTTACCGCGGGAGGATTGGTGAGCAGTTCTTC. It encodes CASSYRGRIGEQFF.

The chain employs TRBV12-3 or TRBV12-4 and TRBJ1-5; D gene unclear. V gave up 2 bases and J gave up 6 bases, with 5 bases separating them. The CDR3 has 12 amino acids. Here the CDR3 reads CASSLLGQPQHF. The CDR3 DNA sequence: TGTGCCAGCAGTTTACTGGGTCAGCCCCAGCATTTT.

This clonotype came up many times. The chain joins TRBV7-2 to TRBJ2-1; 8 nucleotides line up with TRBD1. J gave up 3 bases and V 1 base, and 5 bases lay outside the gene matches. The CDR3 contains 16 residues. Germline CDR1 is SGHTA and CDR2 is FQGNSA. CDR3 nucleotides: TGTGCCAGCAGCTTAGACCGGGACAGGCTCTACAATGAGCAGTTCTTC. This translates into CASSLDRDRLYNEQFF. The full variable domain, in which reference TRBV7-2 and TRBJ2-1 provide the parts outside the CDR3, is GAGVSQSPSNKVTEKGKDVELRCDPISGHTALYWYRQSLGQGLEFLIYFQGNSAPDKSGLPSDRFSAERTGGSVSTLTIQRTQQEDSAVYLCASSLDRDRLYNEQFFGPGTRLTVL.

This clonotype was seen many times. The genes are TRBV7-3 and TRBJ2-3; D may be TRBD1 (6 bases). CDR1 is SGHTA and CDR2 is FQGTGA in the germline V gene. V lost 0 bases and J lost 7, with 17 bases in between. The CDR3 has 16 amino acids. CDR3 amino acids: CASSLTGEPTGNTQYF. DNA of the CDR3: TGTGCCAGCAGCTTAACCGGCGAACCTACAGGGAATACGCAGTATTTT.

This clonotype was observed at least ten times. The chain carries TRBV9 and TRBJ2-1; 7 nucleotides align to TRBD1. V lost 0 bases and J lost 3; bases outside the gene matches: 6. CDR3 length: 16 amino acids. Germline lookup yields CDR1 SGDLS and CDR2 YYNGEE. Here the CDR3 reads CASSVDLQGIYNEQFF. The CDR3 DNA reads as TGTGCCAGCAGCGTAGACTTACAGGGGATCTACAATGAGCAGTTCTTC.

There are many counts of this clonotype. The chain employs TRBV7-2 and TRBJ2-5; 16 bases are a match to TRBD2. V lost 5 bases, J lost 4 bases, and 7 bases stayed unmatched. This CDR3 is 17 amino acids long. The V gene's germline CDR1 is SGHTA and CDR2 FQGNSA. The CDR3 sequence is CASSEGLAGGVRETQYF. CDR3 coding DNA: TGTGCCAGCAGCGAGGGACTAGCGGGAGGGGTGCGAGAGACCCAGTACTTC. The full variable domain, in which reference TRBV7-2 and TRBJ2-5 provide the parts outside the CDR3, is GAGVSQSPSNKVTEKGKDVELRCDPISGHTALYWYRQSLGQGLEFLIYFQGNSAPDKSGLPSDRFSAERTGGSVSTLTIQRTQQEDSAVYLCASSEGLAGGVRETQYFGPGTRLLVL.

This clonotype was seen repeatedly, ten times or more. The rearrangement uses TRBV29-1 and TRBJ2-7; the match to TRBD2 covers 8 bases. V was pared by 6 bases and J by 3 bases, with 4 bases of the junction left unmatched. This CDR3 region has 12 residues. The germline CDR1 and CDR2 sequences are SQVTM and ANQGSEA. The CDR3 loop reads CSVRSGSYEQYF. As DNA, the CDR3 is TGCAGCGTCCGCAGCGGGAGCTACGAGCAGTACTTC.

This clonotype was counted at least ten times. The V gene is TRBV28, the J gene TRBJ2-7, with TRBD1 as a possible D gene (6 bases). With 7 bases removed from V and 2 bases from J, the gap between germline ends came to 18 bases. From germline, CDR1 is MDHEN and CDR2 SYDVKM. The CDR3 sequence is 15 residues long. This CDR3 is CASTPAGTTTYEQYF. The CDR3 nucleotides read TGTGCCAGCACACCGGCCGGGACAACTACCTACGAGCAGTACTTC.

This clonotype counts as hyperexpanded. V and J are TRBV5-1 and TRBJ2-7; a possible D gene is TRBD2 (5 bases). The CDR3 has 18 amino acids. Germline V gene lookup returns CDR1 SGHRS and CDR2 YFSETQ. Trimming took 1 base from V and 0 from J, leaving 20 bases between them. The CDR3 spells CASSLHFLSAASSYEQYF. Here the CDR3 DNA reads TGCGCCAGCAGCTTGCATTTTCTCTCAGCGGCCTCCTCCTACGAGCAGTACTTC.

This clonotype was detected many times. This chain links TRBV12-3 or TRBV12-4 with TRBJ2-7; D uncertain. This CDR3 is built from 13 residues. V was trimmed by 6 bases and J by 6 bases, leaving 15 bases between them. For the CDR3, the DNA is TGTGCCAGCAGCCCCCCCCAGACTGGCGAGCAGTACTTC. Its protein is CASSPPQTGEQYF.

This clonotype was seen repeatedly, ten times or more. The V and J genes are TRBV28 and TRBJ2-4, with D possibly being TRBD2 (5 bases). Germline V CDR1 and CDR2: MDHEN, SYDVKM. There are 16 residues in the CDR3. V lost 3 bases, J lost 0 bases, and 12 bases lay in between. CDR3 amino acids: CASSFTGELAKNIQYF. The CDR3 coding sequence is TGTGCCAGCAGTTTTACCGGGGAACTAGCCAAAAACATTCAGTACTTC.

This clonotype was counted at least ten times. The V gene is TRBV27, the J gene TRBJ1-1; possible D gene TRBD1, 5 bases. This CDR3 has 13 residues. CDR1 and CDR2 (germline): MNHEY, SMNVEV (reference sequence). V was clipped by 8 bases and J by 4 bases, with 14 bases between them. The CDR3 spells CASRQGSGTEAFF. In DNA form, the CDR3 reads TGTGCCAGCCGGCAGGGATCGGGCACTGAAGCTTTCTTT.

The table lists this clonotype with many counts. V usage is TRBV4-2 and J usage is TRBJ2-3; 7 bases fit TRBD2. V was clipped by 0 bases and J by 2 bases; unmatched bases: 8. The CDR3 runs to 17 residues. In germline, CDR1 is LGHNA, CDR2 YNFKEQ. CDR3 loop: CASSQDLASGNTDTQYF. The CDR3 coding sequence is TGTGCCAGCAGCCAAGATTTGGCTAGCGGAAACACAGATACGCAGTATTTT.

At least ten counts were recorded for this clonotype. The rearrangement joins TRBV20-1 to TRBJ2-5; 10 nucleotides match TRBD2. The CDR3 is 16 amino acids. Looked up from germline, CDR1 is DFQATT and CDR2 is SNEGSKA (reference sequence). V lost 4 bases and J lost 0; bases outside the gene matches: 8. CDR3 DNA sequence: TGCAGTGCTACTTCCTCGGGACTAGCGAACCAAGAGACCCAGTACTTC. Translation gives CSATSSGLANQETQYF.

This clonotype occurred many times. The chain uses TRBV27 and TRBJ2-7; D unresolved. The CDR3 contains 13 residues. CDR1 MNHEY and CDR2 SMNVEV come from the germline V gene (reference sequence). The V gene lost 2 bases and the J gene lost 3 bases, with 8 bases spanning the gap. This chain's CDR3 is CASSLTRFYEQYF. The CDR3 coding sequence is TGTGCCAGCAGTTTAACCCGGTTCTACGAGCAGTACTTC.

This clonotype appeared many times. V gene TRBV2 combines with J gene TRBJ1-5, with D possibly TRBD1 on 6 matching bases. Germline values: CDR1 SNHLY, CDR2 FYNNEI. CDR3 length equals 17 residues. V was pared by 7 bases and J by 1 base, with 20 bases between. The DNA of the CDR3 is TGTGCCAGCACGGTTTATGCGGGGGCGAACAGCAATCAGCCCCAGCATTTT. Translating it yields CASTVYAGANSNQPQHF.